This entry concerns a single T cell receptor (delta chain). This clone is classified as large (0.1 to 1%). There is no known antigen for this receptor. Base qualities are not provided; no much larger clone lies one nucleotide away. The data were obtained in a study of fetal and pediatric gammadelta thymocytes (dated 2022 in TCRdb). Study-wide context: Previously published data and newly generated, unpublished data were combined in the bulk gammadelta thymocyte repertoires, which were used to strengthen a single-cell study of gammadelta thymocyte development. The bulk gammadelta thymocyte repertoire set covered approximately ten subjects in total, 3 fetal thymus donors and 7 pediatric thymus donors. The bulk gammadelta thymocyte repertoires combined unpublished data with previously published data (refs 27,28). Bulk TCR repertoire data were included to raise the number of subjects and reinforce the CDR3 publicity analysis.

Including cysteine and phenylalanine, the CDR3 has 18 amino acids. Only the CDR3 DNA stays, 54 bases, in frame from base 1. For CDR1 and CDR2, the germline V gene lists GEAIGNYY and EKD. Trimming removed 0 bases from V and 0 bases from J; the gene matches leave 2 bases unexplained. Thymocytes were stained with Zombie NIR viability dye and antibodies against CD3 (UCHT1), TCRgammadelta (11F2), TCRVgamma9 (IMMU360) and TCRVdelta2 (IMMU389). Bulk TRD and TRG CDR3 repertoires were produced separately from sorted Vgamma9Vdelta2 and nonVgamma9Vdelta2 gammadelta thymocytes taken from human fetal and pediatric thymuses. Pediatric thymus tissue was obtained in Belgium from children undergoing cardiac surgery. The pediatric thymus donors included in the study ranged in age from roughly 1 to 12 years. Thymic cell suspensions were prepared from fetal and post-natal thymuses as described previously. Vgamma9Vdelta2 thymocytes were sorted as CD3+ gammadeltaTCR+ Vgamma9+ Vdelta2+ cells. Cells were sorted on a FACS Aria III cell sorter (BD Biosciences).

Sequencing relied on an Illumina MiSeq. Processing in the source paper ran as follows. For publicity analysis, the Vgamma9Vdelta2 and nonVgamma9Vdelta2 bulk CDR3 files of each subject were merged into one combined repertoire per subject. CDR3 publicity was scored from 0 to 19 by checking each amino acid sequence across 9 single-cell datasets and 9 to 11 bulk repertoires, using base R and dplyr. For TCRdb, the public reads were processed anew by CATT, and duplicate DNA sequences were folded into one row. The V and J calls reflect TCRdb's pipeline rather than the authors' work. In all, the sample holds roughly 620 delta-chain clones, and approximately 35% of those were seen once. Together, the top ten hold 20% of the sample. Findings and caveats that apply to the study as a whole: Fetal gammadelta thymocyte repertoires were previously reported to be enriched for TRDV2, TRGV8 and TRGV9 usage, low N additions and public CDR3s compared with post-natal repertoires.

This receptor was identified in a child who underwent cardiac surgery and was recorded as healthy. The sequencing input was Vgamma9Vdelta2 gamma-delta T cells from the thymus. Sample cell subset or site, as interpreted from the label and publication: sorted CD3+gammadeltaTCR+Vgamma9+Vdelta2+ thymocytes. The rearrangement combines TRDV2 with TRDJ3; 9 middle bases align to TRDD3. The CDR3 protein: CACDTVGGYSWDTRQMFF. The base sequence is TGTGCCTGTGACACCGTTGGGGGATACTCCTGGGACACCCGACAGATGTTTTTC.